This section outlines one T cell receptor (beta chain) sequence together with its context. As processed by the authors: Estimates of nucleated cell counts were drawn from the amplification of reference gene primers. Some clones are missing from TCRdb's copy, which holds only in-frame ones; the method was immunoSEQ multiplex PCR. D and trimming come from the DNA, and the V and J calls and clone size come from that table. The table shows more than 200,000 clones, with approximately 90% occurring only once. Germline values: CDR1 SGHRS, CDR2 YFSETQ. This CDR3 contains 14 residues. V lost 4 bases and J 5 bases, leaving 15 bases between the germline ends. The data are from a study of blood T cell repertoires in COVID-19. Turning to the study itself: From the United States, Italy and Spain came samples of acute and convalescent COVID-19.

The chain joins TRBV5-1 to TRBJ2-5, with a weak D call TRBD1 (6 bases). This sequence originates from a woman in her twenties or thirties with COVID-19, enrolled during active disease. Sequencing used peripheral blood. The CDR3 coding sequence is TGCGCCAGCAGCCAGGACAGTGTCGAGGAGACCCAGTACTTC. It translates to CASSQDSVEETQYF.